These T cell receptor beta chains were read from a single sample in a study of blood T cell repertoires in COVID-19. TCRdb's copy holds only in-frame clones and misses some; the assay was immunoSEQ multiplex PCR. The table includes about 280,000 clones, 75% to 90% detected once. The sample comprised peripheral blood. Every receptor here comes from a man aged 45-65 years with acute or convalescent COVID-19. CDR3s include the opening cysteine and the closing phenylalanine or tryptophan. The size of a clone is reported for some rows only, either as once, few or many, or as a class for expanded clones.

TRBV6-2/TRBV6-3	-	TRBJ2-5	CASSYKRGGGILETQYF
TRBV5-1	-	TRBJ2-7	CASSLPGQSSYEQYF
TRBV5-1	-	TRBJ1-1	CASSKTGGIAEAFF
TRBV21-1	-	TRBJ2-7	CASSSIQGDLSEQYF
TRBV10-3	-	TRBJ1-6	CAISGDRTLIWNLHF
TRBV5-1	-	TRBJ2-5	CASSAPGLTGETQYF
TRBV7-9	once	TRBJ2-7	CASSARASKNPYEQYF
TRBV6-5	-	TRBJ1-5	CASSYARGNQPQHF
TRBV2	-	TRBJ2-7	CASSDPWTSGAASYEQYF
TRBV30	-	TRBJ2-1	CAWRRQGGGNEQFF
TRBV14	-	TRBJ1-5	CASSQGTVSNQPQHF
TRBV29-1	-	TRBJ2-7	CSVEASTGRSYEQYF
TRBV19	-	TRBJ1-5	CASSILGRGTQPQHF
TRBV5-4	-	TRBJ2-7	CASSFTSGGLYEQYF
TRBV19	-	TRBJ2-7	CASSRDSPYEQYF
TRBV6-5	-	TRBJ2-7	CASSSTGTGGYEQYF
TRBV5-4	-	TRBJ1-6	CASSAGTGTHSPLHF
TRBV9	-	TRBJ2-3	CASSVEWGVSDTQYF
TRBV5-1	-	TRBJ1-3	CASSLDRVSLNTIYF
TRBV29-1	-	TRBJ2-1	CSVKGLAGGNEQFF
TRBV5-4	-	TRBJ2-5	CASSGQGDLGQETQYF
TRBV2	-	TRBJ2-4	CASSPDRAQNIQYF
TRBV6-4	-	TRBJ1-1	CASSQDRLNTEAFF
TRBV2	-	TRBJ1-6	CARGSSLNSPLHF
TRBV2	-	TRBJ2-2	CASSEGTGTGELFF
TRBV7-9	-	TRBJ2-1	CASSFSRDEQFF
TRBV20-1	-	TRBJ1-3	CSASQFNGNTIYF
TRBV28	-	TRBJ2-2	CASSRPGQVPGELFF
TRBV19	-	TRBJ2-7	CASSIGTAGYEQYF
TRBV29-1	-	TRBJ1-2	CSVMSYGYTF
TRBV23-1	-	TRBJ1-2	CASSPLLYGYTF
TRBV5-1	-	TRBJ1-2	CASSLTGDYGYTF
TRBV7-8	-	TRBJ1-1	CASTRQKNTEAFF
TRBV5-5	few	TRBJ1-3	CASSLLNFSGNTIYF
TRBV19	-	TRBJ1-5	CASRLGGLEPQHF
TRBV7-3	once	TRBJ2-3	CASSFILQGAIDTQYF
TRBV11-2	-	TRBJ2-5	CASSFLGGKETQYF
TRBV5-1	-	TRBJ1-5	CASSKTGTGGQPQHF
TRBV27	-	TRBJ1-1	CASSWGTEMNSEAFF
TRBV16	-	TRBJ2-7	CASSPSSGGYEQYF
TRBV7-9	once	TRBJ2-6	CASSLALGGSGANVLTF
TRBV2	-	TRBJ1-1	CASRDDRGYTEAFF
TRBV10-1	few	TRBJ1-5	CASSEGGTNQPQHF
TRBV11-2	few	TRBJ2-7	CASSLTPGQIDEQYF